Below are 4 T cell receptor beta chains sequenced from a single sample in a study of cytomegalovirus exposure and HLA in healthy donors. In the PCR, 60 Vbeta and 13 Jbeta primers were used. Here immunoSEQ multiplex PCR was the method, and the copy in TCRdb shows in-frame clones only, minus some. The table records about 160,000 clones, around 83% of them present only once. The sequencing sample was made of PBMCs. These receptors were obtained from a man aged 18 to 30 in good health and CMV-seropositive.

The V call is TRBV6-6, the J call TRBJ1-3; D not resolved. Germline-derived CDR1 and CDR2 are MNHNY and SVGAGI (reference sequence). The CDR3 is made up of 15 amino acids. V gave up 2 bases and J gave up 4 bases, with 12 bases separating them. This chain's CDR3 is CASSYGEGKGNTIYF. The CDR3 DNA is TGTGCCAGCAGTTACGGTGAGGGTAAAGGAAACACCATATATTTT.

The chain is built from TRBV29-1 and TRBJ2-1, with unresolved D. Trimming removed 1 base at V and 0 bases at J, with 13 bases between. Germline V gene sequence: CDR1 SQVTM, CDR2 ANQGSEA. This CDR3 comprises 16 residues. The CDR3 reads CSVEGGTVISYNEQFF. CDR3 DNA sequence: TGCAGCGTTGAAGGTGGCACAGTTATCTCCTACAATGAGCAGTTCTTC.

This clone was counted a single time. The rearrangement uses TRBV9 and TRBJ2-2; 7 bases are a match to TRBD1. V was clipped by 3 bases and J by 0 bases; unmatched bases: 2. From germline, CDR1 is SGDLS and CDR2 YYNGEE. The CDR3 contains 15 residues. The CDR3 DNA sequence: TGTGCCAGCAGCGAGGGGACAGCGAACACCGGGGAGCTGTTTTTT. Amino acids: CASSEGTANTGELFF.

This clone was seen once. The V call is TRBV7-9, the J call TRBJ1-1, with 7 nucleotides matching TRBD1. The CDR3 contains 15 residues. The ends lost 3 bases at V and 0 bases at J; junction bases unmatched: 4. Germline assignment: CDR1 SEHNR and CDR2 FQNEAQ (reference sequence). CDR3 loop: CASSLWDSLNTEAFF. CDR3 in DNA: TGTGCCAGCAGCTTGTGGGACAGCCTGAACACTGAAGCTTTCTTT.